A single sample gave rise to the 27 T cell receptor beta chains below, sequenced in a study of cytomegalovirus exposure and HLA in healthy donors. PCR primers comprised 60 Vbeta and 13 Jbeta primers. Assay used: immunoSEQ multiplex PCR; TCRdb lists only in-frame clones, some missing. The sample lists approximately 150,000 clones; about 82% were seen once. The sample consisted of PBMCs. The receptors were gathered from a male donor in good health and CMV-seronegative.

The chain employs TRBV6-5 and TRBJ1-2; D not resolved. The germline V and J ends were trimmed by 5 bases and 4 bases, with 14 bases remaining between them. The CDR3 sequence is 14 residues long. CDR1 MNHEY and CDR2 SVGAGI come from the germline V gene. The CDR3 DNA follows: TGTGCCAGCAGTAAGCCAGACACCATCTATGGCTACACCTTC. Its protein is CASSKPDTIYGYTF.

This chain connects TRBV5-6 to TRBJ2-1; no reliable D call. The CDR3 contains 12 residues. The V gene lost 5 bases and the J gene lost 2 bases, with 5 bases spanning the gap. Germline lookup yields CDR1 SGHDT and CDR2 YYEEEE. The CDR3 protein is CASRGPYNEQFF. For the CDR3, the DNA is TGTGCCAGCAGGGGCCCCTACAATGAGCAGTTCTTC. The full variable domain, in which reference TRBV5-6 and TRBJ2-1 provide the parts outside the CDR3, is DAGVTQSPTHLIKTRGQQVTLRCSPKSGHDTVSWYQQALGQGPQFIFQYYEEEERQRGNFPDRFSGHQFPNYSSELNVNALLLGDSALYLCASRGPYNEQFFGPGTRLTVL.

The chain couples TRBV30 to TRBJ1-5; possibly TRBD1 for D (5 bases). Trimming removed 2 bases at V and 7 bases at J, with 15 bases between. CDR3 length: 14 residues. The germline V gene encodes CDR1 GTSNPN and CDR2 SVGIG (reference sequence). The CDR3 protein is CAWSHPGLRQPQHF. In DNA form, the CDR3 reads TGTGCCTGGAGTCACCCAGGGCTCCGACAGCCCCAGCATTTT.

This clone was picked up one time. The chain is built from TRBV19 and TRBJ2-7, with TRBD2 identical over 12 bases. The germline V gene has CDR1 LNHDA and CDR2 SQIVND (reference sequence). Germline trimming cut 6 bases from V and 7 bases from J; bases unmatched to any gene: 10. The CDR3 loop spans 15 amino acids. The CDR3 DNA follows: TGTGCCAGTAGCCTGAGACTAGCGGGAGATTCAGAGCAGTACTTC. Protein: CASSLRLAGDSEQYF.

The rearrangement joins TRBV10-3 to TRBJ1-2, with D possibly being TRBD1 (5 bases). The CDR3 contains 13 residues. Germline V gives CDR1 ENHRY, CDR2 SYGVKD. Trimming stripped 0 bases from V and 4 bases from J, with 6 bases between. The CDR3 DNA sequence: TGTGCCATCAGTGAGTCGACAGCCTATGGCTACACCTTC. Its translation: CAISESTAYGYTF.

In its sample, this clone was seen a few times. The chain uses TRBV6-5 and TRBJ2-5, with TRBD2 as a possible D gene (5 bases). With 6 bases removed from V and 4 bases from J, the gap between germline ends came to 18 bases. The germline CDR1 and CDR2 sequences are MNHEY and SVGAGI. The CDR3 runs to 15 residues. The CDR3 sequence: CASRPRGEGSETQYF. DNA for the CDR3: TGTGCCAGCAGACCCCGAGGTGAGGGATCAGAGACCCAGTACTTC.

The CDR3 loop is CASSLVGTGSEAFF. The CDR3, as DNA: TGTGCCAGCAGCCTCGTGGGGACAGGGTCTGAAGCTTTCTTT. V and J are TRBV7-3 and TRBJ1-1; 9 positions match TRBD1. Germline CDR1 SGHTA, CDR2 FQGTGA. CDR3 length: 14 residues. V was clipped by 5 bases and J by 6 bases; unmatched bases: 7. Full variable domain (rest looked up from reference TRBV7-3 and TRBJ1-1): GAGVSQTPSNKVTEKGKYVELRCDPISGHTALYWYRQSLGQGPEFLIYFQGTGAADDSGLPNDRFFAVRPEGSVSTLKIQRTERGDSAVYLCASSLVGTGSEAFFGQGTRLTVV.

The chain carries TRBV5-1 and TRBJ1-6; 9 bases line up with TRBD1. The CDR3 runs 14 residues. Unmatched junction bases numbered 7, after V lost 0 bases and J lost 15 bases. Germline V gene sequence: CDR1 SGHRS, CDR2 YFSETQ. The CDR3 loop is CASSLGRTGEVLHF. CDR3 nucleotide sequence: TGCGCCAGCAGCTTGGGAAGGACAGGGGAGGTCCTCCACTTT.

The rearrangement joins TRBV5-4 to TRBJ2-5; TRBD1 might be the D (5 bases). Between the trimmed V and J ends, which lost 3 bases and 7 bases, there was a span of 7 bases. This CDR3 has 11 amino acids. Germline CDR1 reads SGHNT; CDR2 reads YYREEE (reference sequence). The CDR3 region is CASSYQGTQYF. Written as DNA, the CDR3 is TGTGCCAGCAGCTACCAGGGGACCCAGTACTTC.

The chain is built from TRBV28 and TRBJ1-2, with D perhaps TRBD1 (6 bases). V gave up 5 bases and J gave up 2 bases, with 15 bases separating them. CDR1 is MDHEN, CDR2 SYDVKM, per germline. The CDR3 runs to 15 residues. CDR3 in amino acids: CASSGAGTGNYGYTF. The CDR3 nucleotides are TGTGCCAGCAGTGGTGCGGGCACAGGGAACTATGGCTACACCTTC.

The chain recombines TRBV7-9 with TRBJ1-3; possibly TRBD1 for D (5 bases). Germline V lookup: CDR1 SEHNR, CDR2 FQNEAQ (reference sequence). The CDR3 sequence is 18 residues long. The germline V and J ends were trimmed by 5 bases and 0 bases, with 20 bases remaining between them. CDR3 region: CASSGGQARDYSGNTIYF. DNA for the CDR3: TGTGCCAGCAGCGGAGGCCAGGCACGGGACTACTCTGGAAACACCATATATTTT.

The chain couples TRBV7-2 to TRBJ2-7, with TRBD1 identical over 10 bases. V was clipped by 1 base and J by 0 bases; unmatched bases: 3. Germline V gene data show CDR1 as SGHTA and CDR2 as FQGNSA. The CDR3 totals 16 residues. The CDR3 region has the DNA TGTGCCAGCAGCTTAGTCAGGACAGGGGGCTCCTACGAGCAGTACTTC. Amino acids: CASSLVRTGGSYEQYF.

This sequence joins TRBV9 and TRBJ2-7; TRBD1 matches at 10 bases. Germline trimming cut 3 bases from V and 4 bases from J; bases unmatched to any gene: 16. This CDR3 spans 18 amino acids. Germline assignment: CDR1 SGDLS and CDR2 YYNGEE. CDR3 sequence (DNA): TGTGCCAGCAGCGCCGAAATCTCGGGGGACAGGGGACGGTACGAGCAGTACTTC. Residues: CASSAEISGDRGRYEQYF.

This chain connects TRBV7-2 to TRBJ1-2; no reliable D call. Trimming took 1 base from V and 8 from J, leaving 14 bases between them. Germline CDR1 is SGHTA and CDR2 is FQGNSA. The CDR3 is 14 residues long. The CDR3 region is CASSLGGRSGGYTF. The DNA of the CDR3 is TGTGCCAGCAGCTTAGGTGGCAGGAGCGGCGGCTACACCTTC.

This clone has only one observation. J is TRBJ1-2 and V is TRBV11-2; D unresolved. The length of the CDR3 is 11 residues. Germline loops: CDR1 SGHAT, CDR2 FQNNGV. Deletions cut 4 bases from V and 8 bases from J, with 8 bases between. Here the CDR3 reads CASSSDWGYTF. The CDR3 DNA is TGTGCCAGCAGCTCCGACTGGGGCTACACCTTC.

The CDR3 reads CASSYRAQRRDEKLFF. The CDR3 bases are TGTGCCAGCAGTTACAGGGCACAAAGGAGGGATGAAAAACTGTTTTTT. V usage is TRBV6-6 and J usage is TRBJ1-4; no firm D call. The CDR3 is made up of 16 amino acids. Trimming shortened V by 2 bases and J by 6 bases, and 16 bases separated the two germline ends. Germline assignment: CDR1 MNHNY and CDR2 SVGAGI (reference sequence).

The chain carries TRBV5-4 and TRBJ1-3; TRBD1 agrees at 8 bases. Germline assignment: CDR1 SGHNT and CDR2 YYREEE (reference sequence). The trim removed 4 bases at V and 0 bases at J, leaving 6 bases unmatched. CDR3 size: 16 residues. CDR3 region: CASSPGGESSGNTIYF. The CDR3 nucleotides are TGTGCCAGCAGCCCAGGGGGCGAGAGCTCTGGAAACACCATATATTTT.

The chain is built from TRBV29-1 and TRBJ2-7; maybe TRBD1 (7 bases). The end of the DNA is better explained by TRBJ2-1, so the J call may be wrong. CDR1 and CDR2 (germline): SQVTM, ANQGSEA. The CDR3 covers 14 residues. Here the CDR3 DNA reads TGCAGCGTTGGGGGGGCAGGGGGTTACAATGAGCAGTTCTTC. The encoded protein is CSVGGAGGYNEQFF.

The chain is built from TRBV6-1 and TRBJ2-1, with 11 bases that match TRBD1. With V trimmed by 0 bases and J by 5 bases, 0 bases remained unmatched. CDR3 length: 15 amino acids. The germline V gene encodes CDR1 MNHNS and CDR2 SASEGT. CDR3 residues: CASSEAGQGDNEQFF. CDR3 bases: TGTGCCAGCAGTGAAGCGGGACAGGGGGACAATGAGCAGTTCTTC.

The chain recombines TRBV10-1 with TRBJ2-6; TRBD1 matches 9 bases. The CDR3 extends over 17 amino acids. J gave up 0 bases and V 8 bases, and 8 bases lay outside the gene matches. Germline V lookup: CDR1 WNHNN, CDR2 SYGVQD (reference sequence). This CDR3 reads CASVAHRGPSGANVLTF. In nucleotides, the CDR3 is TGCGCCAGCGTCGCCCACAGGGGGCCCTCTGGGGCCAACGTCCTGACTTTC.

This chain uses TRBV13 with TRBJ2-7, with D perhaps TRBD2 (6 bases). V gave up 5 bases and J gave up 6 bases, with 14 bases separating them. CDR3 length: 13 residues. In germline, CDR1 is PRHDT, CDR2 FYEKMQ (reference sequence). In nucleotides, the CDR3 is TGTGCCAGCAGCCAACAATCCGGGGGCGAGCAGTACTTC. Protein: CASSQQSGGEQYF.

As DNA, the CDR3 is TGTGCCAGCAATGAGTCTAATGAAAAACTGTTTTTT. Translated: CASNESNEKLFF. This chain uses TRBV28 with TRBJ1-4; no reliable D call. Trimming shortened V by 7 bases and J by 3 bases, and 6 bases separated the two germline ends. This CDR3 region has 12 residues. Germline loops: CDR1 MDHEN, CDR2 SYDVKM.

CDR3 residues: CASSFSSGSDTEAFF. The CDR3, as DNA: TGTGCCAGCAGCTTTAGTTCAGGATCTGACACTGAAGCTTTCTTT. The rearrangement uses TRBV7-2 and TRBJ1-1; D gene ambiguous. Trimming took off 3 bases at V and 3 bases at J, with 14 bases between the two ends. CDR1 SGHTA and CDR2 FQGNSA come from the germline V gene. The CDR3 sequence is 15 residues long. The full variable domain, rest sourced from reference TRBV7-2 and TRBJ1-1, is GAGVSQSPSNKVTEKGKDVELRCDPISGHTALYWYRQSLGQGLEFLIYFQGNSAPDKSGLPSDRFSAERTGGSVSTLTIQRTQQEDSAVYLCASSFSSGSDTEAFFGQGTRLTVV.

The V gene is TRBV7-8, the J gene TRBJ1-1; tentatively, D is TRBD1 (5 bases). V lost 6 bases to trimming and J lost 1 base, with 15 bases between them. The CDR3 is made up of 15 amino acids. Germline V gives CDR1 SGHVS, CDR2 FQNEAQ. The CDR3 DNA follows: TGTGCCAGCAGTATCCGGGACTCTCAGAACACTGAAGCTTTCTTT. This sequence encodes CASSIRDSQNTEAFF.

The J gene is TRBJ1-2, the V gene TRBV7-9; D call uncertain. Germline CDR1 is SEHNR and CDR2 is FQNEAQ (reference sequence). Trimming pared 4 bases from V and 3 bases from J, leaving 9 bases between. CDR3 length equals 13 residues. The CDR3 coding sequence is TGTGCCAGCAGCTCAGCCCTTGACTATGGCTACACCTTC. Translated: CASSSALDYGYTF.

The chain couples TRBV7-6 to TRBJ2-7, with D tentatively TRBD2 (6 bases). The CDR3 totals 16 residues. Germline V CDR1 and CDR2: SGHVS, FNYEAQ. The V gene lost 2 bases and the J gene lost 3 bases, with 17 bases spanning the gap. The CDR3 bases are TGTGCCAGCAGCTTAAACGACGGAGGGTCGGGCTACGAGCAGTACTTC. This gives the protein CASSLNDGGSGYEQYF.

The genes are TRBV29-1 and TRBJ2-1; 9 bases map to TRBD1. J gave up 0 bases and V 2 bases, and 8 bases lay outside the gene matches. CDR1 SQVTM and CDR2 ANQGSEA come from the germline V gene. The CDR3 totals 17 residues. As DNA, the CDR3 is TGCAGCGTTGAATCGGACAGGGGCAAGGACTCCTACAATGAGCAGTTCTTC. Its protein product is CSVESDRGKDSYNEQFF.